This T cell receptor (beta chain) was recovered during a study of blood T cell repertoires in COVID-19. Across the whole study: The United States, Italy and Spain were the sources of the acute and convalescent COVID-19 samples. T cells, B-cell-depleted T cells, or PBMCs supplied cDNA or gDNA.

Authors' data handling: Quantification of nucleated cells was approximated via reference gene primer amplification. Sequencing used immunoSEQ multiplex PCR; TCRdb keeps in-frame clones, though not all of them. V and J calls and clone size are given by that table; D and trimming were obtained from the DNA. The data hold about 99,000 clones, with more than 70% observed a single time. The CDR3 is made up of 18 amino acids. Material for sequencing was peripheral blood. The V call is TRBV12-1, the J call TRBJ2-1; no check of the table's D call, TRBD2, against the DNA was made. TRBV12-1 is annotated as a pseudogene. This clonotype originated in a woman aged 80 or over in a cohort sampled during active COVID-19. CDR3 protein: CASSRLGRREVLYNEQFF. CDR3 bases: TGTGCCAGCAGCCGCCTGGGTCGGCGGGAGGTCCTTTACAATGAGCAGTTCTTC.